These T cell receptor beta chains were read from a single sample in a study of shared clonotypes between healthy human individuals. The assay was immunoSEQ multiplex PCR, and TCRdb's table has in-frame clones only and misses some. This sample has roughly 640,000 clones, with approximately 97% found just once. Sequenced sample: naive CD4+ T cells sorted from blood. Source of these receptors: a woman aged 30 to 39 in good health. Both conserved end residues are part of each CDR3. The order of the fields is clone size, V gene, D gene, J gene, CDR3 protein, CDR3 DNA. D genes are given only for firm matches. The size entry is marked missing in some rows and otherwise reads once, few, many or a size class.

clone size: once
V gene: TRBV18
D gene: NA
J gene: TRBJ2-1
CDR3 protein: CASSPPLGPYNEQFF
CDR3 DNA: TGTGCCAGCTCACCACCGTTGGGACCGTACAATGAGCAGTTCTTC

clone size: NA
V gene: TRBV18
D gene: TRBD2
J gene: TRBJ2-3
CDR3 protein: CASSMSEGLAGDTQYF
CDR3 DNA: TGTGCCAGCTCAATGTCCGAAGGACTAGCTGGAGATACGCAGTATTTT

clone size: few
V gene: TRBV5-1
D gene: NA
J gene: TRBJ1-1
CDR3 protein: CASSRGDTEAFF
CDR3 DNA: TGCGCCAGCAGCCGGGGGGATACTGAAGCTTTCTTT

clone size: NA
V gene: TRBV2
D gene: NA
J gene: TRBJ1-1
CDR3 protein: CASSLDRNTEAFF
CDR3 DNA: TGTGCCAGCAGCCTGGACAGGAACACTGAAGCTTTCTTT

clone size: NA
V gene: TRBV27
D gene: TRBD1
J gene: TRBJ2-5
CDR3 protein: CASSHPSGTGGTGTQYF
CDR3 DNA: TGTGCCAGCAGTCACCCTTCCGGGACAGGGGGCACCGGGACCCAGTACTTC

clone size: NA
V gene: TRBV28
D gene: NA
J gene: TRBJ1-1
CDR3 protein: CASSPDRGESFF
CDR3 DNA: TGTGCCAGCAGTCCCGATCGCGGGGAATCTTTCTTT

clone size: NA
V gene: TRBV4-1
D gene: NA
J gene: TRBJ2-5
CDR3 protein: CASSHRKGRGVQETQYF
CDR3 DNA: TGCGCCAGCAGCCACCGTAAAGGACGCGGGGTCCAAGAGACCCAGTACTTC

clone size: NA
V gene: TRBV19
D gene: NA
J gene: TRBJ2-1
CDR3 protein: CASTPSQGWNEQFF
CDR3 DNA: TGTGCCAGTACCCCCTCGCAGGGCTGGAATGAGCAGTTCTTC

clone size: NA
V gene: TRBV27
D gene: TRBD1
J gene: TRBJ1-2
CDR3 protein: CASSPPRKPGQTPSYGYTF
CDR3 DNA: TGTGCCAGCAGTCCCCCGAGGAAACCGGGACAGACACCTTCCTATGGCTACACCTTC

clone size: NA
V gene: TRBV28
D gene: NA
J gene: TRBJ2-5
CDR3 protein: CASRLLSKRGETQYF
CDR3 DNA: TGTGCCAGCAGGCTGCTAAGCAAACGGGGGGAGACCCAGTACTTC

clone size: NA
V gene: TRBV7-6
D gene: TRBD1
J gene: TRBJ1-1
CDR3 protein: CASRQTGGGEAFF
CDR3 DNA: TGTGCCAGCAGGCAGACAGGGGGCGGTGAAGCTTTCTTT

clone size: NA
V gene: TRBV18
D gene: NA
J gene: TRBJ2-7
CDR3 protein: CASSPLEGYEQYF
CDR3 DNA: TGTGCCAGCTCACCTTTGGAGGGCTACGAGCAGTACTTC

clone size: NA
V gene: TRBV28
D gene: TRBD1
J gene: TRBJ2-2
CDR3 protein: CASSSSGQANTGELFF
CDR3 DNA: TGTGCCAGCAGTTCCTCTGGACAGGCGAACACCGGGGAGCTGTTTTTT

clone size: NA
V gene: TRBV11-2
D gene: NA
J gene: TRBJ1-5
CDR3 protein: CASSLDRVNQPQHF
CDR3 DNA: TGTGCCAGCAGCTTAGACAGGGTTAATCAGCCCCAGCATTTT

clone size: NA
V gene: TRBV4-2
D gene: NA
J gene: TRBJ1-5
CDR3 protein: CASSQDTGGGQPQHF
CDR3 DNA: TGTGCCAGCAGCCAAGATACCGGGGGAGGTCAGCCCCAGCATTTT

clone size: NA
V gene: TRBV19
D gene: TRBD1
J gene: TRBJ2-7
CDR3 protein: CASSYRGRGSTYEQYF
CDR3 DNA: TGTGCCAGCAGCTACAGGGGCCGAGGGTCGACCTACGAGCAGTACTTC

clone size: once
V gene: TRBV5-1
D gene: NA
J gene: TRBJ1-1
CDR3 protein: CASSPGAVNTEAFF
CDR3 DNA: TGCGCCAGCAGCCCAGGGGCGGTGAACACTGAAGCTTTCTTT

clone size: NA
V gene: TRBV13
D gene: NA
J gene: TRBJ2-7
CDR3 protein: CASSSDRTYEQYF
CDR3 DNA: TGTGCCAGCAGCTCGGACAGAACCTACGAGCAGTACTTC

clone size: NA
V gene: TRBV27
D gene: NA
J gene: TRBJ2-2
CDR3 protein: CASSTNTGELFF
CDR3 DNA: TGTGCCAGCAGCACAAACACCGGGGAGCTGTTTTTT

clone size: NA
V gene: TRBV11-2
D gene: NA
J gene: TRBJ1-3
CDR3 protein: CASSRRDTGNTIYF
CDR3 DNA: TGTGCCAGCAGCCGACGGGACACTGGAAACACCATATATTTT